Below, 32 T cell receptor beta chains from the same sample are listed, as sequenced in a study of blood T cells in healthy people across ages. A second PCR, run for roughly 6 to 11 cycles, used a sample-barcoded 5' primer plus a J-beta primer mix. TCRdb reprocessed the 5' RACE reads with MiXCR, giving one entry per CDR3 protein. The repertoire holds about 720,000 distinct CDR3 sequences, with 20% to 25% as singletons. The sequencing sample was made of blood. The source is a man aged 65 to 79 in good health.

The genes are TRBV19 and TRBJ1-5; D call uncertain. Deletions cut 2 bases from V and 5 bases from J, with 7 bases between. Germline values: CDR1 LNHDA, CDR2 SQIVND (reference sequence). This CDR3 is 13 amino acids long. CDR3 coding DNA: TGTGCCAGTAGTATAACGGGGTATCAGCCCCAGCATTTT. The encoded protein is CASSITGYQPQHF.

This chain joins TRBV6-1 and TRBJ2-5; 7 nucleotides match TRBD2. Germline V gene data show CDR1 as MNHNS and CDR2 as SASEGT. V was clipped by 2 bases and J by 11 bases; unmatched bases: 2. This CDR3 region has 11 residues. CDR3 DNA sequence: TGTGCCAGCAGTGAACCCGGGGGGCAGTACTTC. It encodes CASSEPGGQYF.

This clonotype was seen a few times. The chain has TRBV12-3 or TRBV12-4 and TRBJ2-7; D is possibly TRBD2 (5 bases). V was trimmed by 3 bases and J by 5 bases, leaving 14 bases between them. The CDR3 contains 14 residues. CDR3 loop: CASSFRRGWDEQYV. As DNA, the CDR3 is TGTGCCAGCAGTTTTCGTAGAGGGTGGGACGAGCAGTACGTC.

The chain has TRBV2 and TRBJ2-3; 12 nucleotides line up with TRBD2. Losses at the gene ends were 6 bases for V and 4 bases for J; bases not matched to a gene: 8. The CDR3 totals 16 residues. Germline assignment: CDR1 SNHLY and CDR2 FYNNEI. Written as DNA, the CDR3 is TGTGCCAGCAGCGTTCTAGCGGGGGGGCCCGCAGATACGCAGTATTTT. It encodes CASSVLAGGPADTQYF. The full variable domain, completed using reference TRBV2 and TRBJ2-3, is EPEVTQTPSHQVTQMGQEVILRCVPISNHLYFYWYRQILGQKVEFLVSFYNNEISEKSEIFDDQFSVERPDGSNFTLKIRSTKLEDSAMYFCASSVLAGGPADTQYFGPGTRLTVL.

In its sample, this clonotype was seen a few times. The V and J genes are TRBV20-1 and TRBJ1-5, with no clear D. This CDR3 contains 13 residues. Per the germline V gene, CDR1 is DFQATT and CDR2 is SNEGSKA (reference sequence). Trimming stripped 0 bases from V and 2 bases from J, with 5 bases between. CDR3 DNA: TGCAGTGCTAGAGACGTAGGCAATCAGCCCCAGCATTTT. It codes for CSARDVGNQPQHF.

This clonotype came up a few times. The V call is TRBV5-1, the J call TRBJ2-1; D is possibly TRBD1 (7 bases). V lost 3 bases, J lost 6 bases, and 16 bases lay in between. Per germline, CDR1 SGHRS and CDR2 YFSETQ. This CDR3 spans 15 amino acids. CDR3 nucleotide sequence: TGCGCCAGCAGCTGGACGGACAGGAGGGGCAATGAGCAGTTCTTC. It specifies CASSWTDRRGNEQFF. The full variable domain, with the rest looked up from reference TRBV5-1 and TRBJ2-1, is KAGVTQTPRYLIKTRGQQVTLSCSPISGHRSVSWYQQTPGQGLQFLFEYFSETQRNKGNFPGRFSGRQFSNSRSEMNVSTLELGDSALYLCASSWTDRRGNEQFFGPGTRLTVL.

The rearrangement joins TRBV7-7 to TRBJ2-5, with a weak D call TRBD2 (6 bases). This CDR3 spans 13 amino acids. The V end was cut by 2 bases, the J end by 7 bases, with 11 bases between. Germline V gives CDR1 SSHAT, CDR2 FNYEAQ (reference sequence). The CDR3 is CASSLNRDSTQYF. CDR3 sequence (DNA): TGTGCCAGCAGCTTAAACCGGGACTCGACCCAGTACTTC. Using reference TRBV7-7 and TRBJ2-5 for the parts outside the CDR3, the full variable domain is GAGVSQSPRYKVTKRGQDVTLRCDPISSHATLYWYQQALGQGPEFLTYFNYEAQPDKSGLPSDRFSAERPEGSISTLTIQRTEQRDSAMYRCASSLNRDSTQYFGPGTRLLVL.

This chain links TRBV7-9 with TRBJ1-1; 7 bases align to TRBD1. Germline-derived CDR1 and CDR2 are SEHNR and FQNEAQ (reference sequence). This CDR3 is 15 amino acids long. The junction had 7 bases not matched to a gene; V was cut back by 5 bases and J by 1 base. In DNA, the CDR3 is TGTGCCAGCAGCGTTAGACAGGGAGGGAACACTGAAGCTTTCTTT. Its protein is CASSVRQGGNTEAFF.

The V call is TRBV19, the J call TRBJ2-3; a weak D match, TRBD2 (5 bases). Germline V lookup: CDR1 LNHDA, CDR2 SQIVND (reference sequence). With 1 base removed from V and 5 bases from J, the gap between germline ends came to 10 bases. The CDR3 contains 14 residues. The CDR3 nucleotides are TGTGCCAGTAGTATAGCTGCCCGGGGAGATACGCAGTATTTT. Amino acids: CASSIAARGDTQYF.

This clonotype was counted a few times. V gene TRBV20-1 combines with J gene TRBJ2-5; D call uncertain. Germline V gives CDR1 DFQATT, CDR2 SNEGSKA (reference sequence). Trimming removed 0 bases at V and 5 bases at J, with 10 bases between. The CDR3 covers 13 residues. CDR3 bases: TGCAGTGCTAGAGATTGGGTCTTGGAGACCCAGTACTTC. Amino acids: CSARDWVLETQYF.

The chain has TRBV20-1 and TRBJ2-3; 7 bases agree with TRBD1. The CDR3 runs 16 residues. Germline CDR1 DFQATT, CDR2 SNEGSKA (reference sequence). V trimming: 1 base; J trimming: 0 bases; junction bases outside the gene matches: 7. The CDR3 sequence is CSARGTGKSSTDTQYF. CDR3 DNA sequence: TGCAGTGCTAGAGGGACAGGCAAATCGAGCACAGATACGCAGTATTTT.

This clonotype was counted only a few times. This chain connects TRBV12-3 or TRBV12-4 to TRBJ1-4, with a tentative D call TRBD1 (5 bases). The CDR3 is 15 residues long. V was shortened by 1 base and J by 8 bases, with 14 bases between the two germline ends. The chain's CDR3 is CASSLVIGAGEKLFF. The CDR3 nucleotides read TGTGCCAGCAGTTTAGTCATAGGGGCCGGAGAAAAACTGTTTTTT.

This clonotype was counted a single time. The V call is TRBV29-1, the J call TRBJ1-1; the D is unclear. In germline, CDR1 is SQVTM, CDR2 ANQGSEA. V dropped 1 base and J dropped 0 bases, with 12 bases sitting between them. The CDR3 runs to 15 residues. The CDR3 is CSVEVFPGLNTEAFF. CDR3 sequence (DNA): TGCAGCGTTGAAGTCTTTCCGGGGTTGAACACTGAAGCTTTCTTT.

CDR3 residues: CASSSAITDTQYF. CDR3 coding DNA: TGTGCCAGCAGCTCAGCGATCACAGATACGCAGTATTTT. J is TRBJ2-3 and V is TRBV7-9; no definite D call. Germline CDR1 reads SEHNR; CDR2 reads FQNEAQ (reference sequence). The V gene lost 4 bases and the J gene lost 2 bases, with 7 bases spanning the gap. This CDR3 is 13 amino acids long.

The rearrangement links TRBV7-2 to TRBJ2-5; D is uncertain. The V gene's germline CDR1 is SGHTA and CDR2 FQGNSA. Trimming took 5 bases from V and 7 from J, leaving 17 bases between them. This CDR3 has 14 residues. CDR3: CASSPIPRWGTQYF. CDR3 in DNA: TGTGCCAGCAGCCCCATCCCACGTTGGGGGACCCAGTACTTC.

This chain links TRBV4-3 with TRBJ2-5; D is possibly TRBD2 (5 bases). The J call is doubtful: the DNA matches TRBJ2-1 better. Germline-derived CDR1 and CDR2 are LGHNA and YSLEER. The CDR3 runs 19 residues. CDR3 nucleotide sequence: TGCGCCAGCAGCCGATCATCCAGCGGAACCTTAACCCCCTACAATGAGCAGTTCTTC. Its protein is CASSRSSSGTLTPYNEQFF.

The chain uses TRBV29-1 and TRBJ2-5, with 8 bases that match TRBD1. The CDR3 is made up of 13 amino acids. V lost 7 bases to trimming and J lost 5 bases; unmatched junction nucleotides: 9. Germline CDR1 is SQVTM and CDR2 is ANQGSEA. For the CDR3, the DNA is TGCAGCGGTGAGGCGCACAGGGGGGAGACCCAGTACTTC. This sequence encodes CSGEAHRGETQYF.

This clonotype was observed a few times. The rearrangement joins TRBV6-2 or TRBV6-3 to TRBJ1-2; 9 positions match TRBD1. The CDR3 covers 14 residues. J gave up 7 bases and V 5 bases, and 8 bases lay outside the gene matches. Germline lookup yields CDR1 MNHEY and CDR2 SVGEGT. DNA of the CDR3: TGTGCCAGCAGTCCCCGGGACAGGGTTCGTGGCTACACCTTC. It translates to CASSPRDRVRGYTF.

This clonotype was seen only a few times. The V and J genes are TRBV9 and TRBJ2-3, with unresolved D. CDR1 SGDLS and CDR2 YYNGEE come from the germline V gene. The CDR3 is 13 amino acids. The V end lost 0 bases, the J end lost 6 bases, and 8 bases lay between the germline ends. This CDR3 reads CASSVGEGDTQYF. The CDR3 DNA follows: TGTGCCAGCAGCGTAGGGGAAGGGGATACGCAGTATTTT.

This clonotype was seen more than once but under ten times. The rearrangement uses TRBV5-1 and TRBJ1-5; the D is unclear. The CDR3 loop spans 13 amino acids. Germline CDR1 reads SGHRS; CDR2 reads YFSETQ. Trimming pared 2 bases from V and 11 bases from J, leaving 14 bases between. This CDR3 reads CASSLDRAEAQHF. For the CDR3, the DNA is TGCGCCAGCAGCTTAGACCGGGCGGAGGCCCAGCATTTT.

The table lists this clonotype with a few counts. The gene calls are TRBV5-1 and TRBJ2-5; the match to TRBD2 covers 10 bases. The DNA end lines up better with TRBJ2-1; the J call may be wrong. Germline loops: CDR1 SGHRS, CDR2 YFSETQ. The CDR3 is 15 residues long. The CDR3 reads CASSLERGGAGEQFF. DNA for the CDR3: TGCGCCAGCAGCTTGGAGCGGGGGGGGGCCGGAGAGCAGTTCTTC.

This clonotype has a handful of counts. One junction end disagrees with the germline gene, perhaps due to a read error. The chain links TRBV3-1 to TRBJ1-1; D is undetermined. The CDR3 has 11 amino acids. Germline V gives CDR1 LGHDT, CDR2 YNNKEL (reference sequence). The CDR3 loop is CASRQGRGAFF. DNA for the CDR3: TGTGCCAGCAGACAAGGGCGTGGAGCTTTCTTT.

The chain joins TRBV7-8 to TRBJ1-1; no clear D. The CDR3 spans 14 residues. V lost 1 base and J lost 5, with 11 bases in between. CDR1 and CDR2 from the germline V gene are SGHVS and FQNEAQ. CDR3 sequence (DNA): TGTGCCAGCAGCTTAGGGGCCCTCGGGACTGAAGCTTTCTTT. It translates to CASSLGALGTEAFF. Full variable domain (rest looked up from reference TRBV7-8 and TRBJ1-1): GAGVSQSPRYKVAKRGQDVALRCDPISGHVSLFWYQQALGQGPEFLTYFQNEAQLDKSGLPSDRFFAERPEGSVSTLKIQRTQQEDSAVYLCASSLGALGTEAFFGQGTRLTVV.

In this sample, this clonotype turned up many times. The chain links TRBV6-6 to TRBJ2-7, with 10 nucleotides matching TRBD2. The CDR3 totals 17 residues. V was clipped by 2 bases and J by 5 bases; unmatched bases: 12. Germline assignment: CDR1 MNHNY and CDR2 SVGAGI (reference sequence). DNA of the CDR3: TGTGCCAGCAGTTACGATCAGACCGGGACTAGCGACCACGAGCAGTACGTC. Translating gives CASSYDQTGTSDHEQYV.

This clonotype was seen repeatedly, ten times or more. This chain joins TRBV6-1 and TRBJ2-7, with D uncertain. Trimming took off 4 bases at V and 2 bases at J, with 9 bases between the two ends. The CDR3 contains 13 residues. The germline V gene encodes CDR1 MNHNS and CDR2 SASEGT. The DNA of the CDR3 is TGTGCCAGCAGTGCCGAGGAGACCTACGAGCAGTACTTC. This encodes CASSAEETYEQYF.

This chain joins TRBV4-1 and TRBJ1-5; TRBD1 agrees at 7 bases. The junction had 11 bases not matched to a gene; V was cut back by 0 bases and J by 6 bases. From germline, CDR1 is MGHRA and CDR2 YSYEKL. This CDR3 has 17 amino acids. The CDR3 is CASSQETGKSQSQPQHF. CDR3 nucleotide sequence: TGCGCCAGCAGCCAAGAGACAGGGAAATCTCAGTCTCAGCCCCAGCATTTT.

Worth noting for this clonotype: One end of the junction does not line up with germline, which may come from a read error. The chain employs TRBV7-6 and TRBJ2-3, with TRBD1 matching 8 bases. CDR3 length: 15 amino acids. Germline V gives CDR1 SGHVS, CDR2 FNYEAQ. The CDR3 sequence is CAGSSTGVYSDTQYF. CDR3 DNA sequence: TGTGCCGGCAGCTCGACAGGGGTTTACTCAGATACGCAGTATTTT.

This clonotype has only a few counts. This chain joins TRBV12-3 or TRBV12-4 and TRBJ2-3; D possibly corresponds to TRBD2 (6 bases). Trimming took off 0 bases at V and 1 base at J, with 11 bases between the two ends. This CDR3 comprises 16 residues. Here the CDR3 DNA reads TGTGCCAGCAGTTTAGCTCGGGCTAGCGGCACAGATACGCAGTATTTT. It translates to CASSLARASGTDTQYF.

Comment on this clonotype: A much larger clonotype is one base distant, so this may be a read error. The genes are TRBV6-2 or TRBV6-3 and TRBJ2-7; either TRBD1 or TRBD2 may fit D (5 bases each). Trimming pared 10 bases from V and 3 bases from J, leaving 16 bases between. This CDR3 is built from 13 residues. Germline V gene lookup returns CDR1 MNHEY and CDR2 SVGEGT. CDR3 in amino acids: CATGAQLFYEQYF. CDR3 bases: TGTGCCACCGGGGCACAGCTATTCTACGAGCAGTACTTC.

This clonotype was picked up a small number of times. The chain couples TRBV7-2 to TRBJ2-3; a possible D gene is TRBD1 (6 bases). This CDR3 is built from 15 residues. The V end lost 3 bases, the J end lost 6 bases, and 16 bases lay between the germline ends. Looked up from germline, CDR1 is SGHTA and CDR2 is FQGNSA. As DNA, the CDR3 is TGTGCCAGCAGCTTGGGTTACCCTAGGGGGGATACGCAGTATTTT. It yields the protein CASSLGYPRGDTQYF.

This clonotype was counted only a few times. The chain carries TRBV7-3 and TRBJ1-2; D ambiguous. Trimming took off 1 base at V and 2 bases at J, with 5 bases between the two ends. CDR3 size: 13 residues. Looked up from germline, CDR1 is SGHTA and CDR2 is FQGTGA. The DNA of the CDR3 is TGTGCCAGCAGCTTAAACGCAAACTATGGCTACACCTTC. Encoded protein: CASSLNANYGYTF.

The rearrangement joins TRBV20-1 to TRBJ2-1; 8 nucleotides agree with TRBD2. The CDR3 length is 15 residues. Losses at the gene ends were 5 bases for V and 9 bases for J; bases not matched to a gene: 15. CDR1 is DFQATT and CDR2 is SNEGSKA in the germline V gene (reference sequence). This CDR3 reads CSAVLLGGVLAEQFF. The CDR3 nucleotides read TGCAGTGCTGTACTCCTCGGGGGGGTCTTGGCTGAGCAGTTCTTC.